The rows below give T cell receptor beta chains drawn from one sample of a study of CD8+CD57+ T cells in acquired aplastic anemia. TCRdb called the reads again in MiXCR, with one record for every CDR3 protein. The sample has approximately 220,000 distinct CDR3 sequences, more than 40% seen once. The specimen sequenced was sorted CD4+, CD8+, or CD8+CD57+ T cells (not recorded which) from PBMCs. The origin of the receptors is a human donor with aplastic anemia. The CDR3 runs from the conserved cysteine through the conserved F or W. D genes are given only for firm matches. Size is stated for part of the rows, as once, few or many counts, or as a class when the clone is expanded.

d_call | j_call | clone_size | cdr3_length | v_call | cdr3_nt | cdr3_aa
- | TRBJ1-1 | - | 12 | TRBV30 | TGTGCCTGGAGTTCTTCCGTCGCTGAAGCTTTCTTT | CAWSSSVAEAFF
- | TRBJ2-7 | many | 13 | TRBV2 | TGTGCCAGCATAGGAGAGATCTCCTACGAGCAGTACTTC | CASIGEISYEQYF
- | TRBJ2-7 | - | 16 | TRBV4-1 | TGCGCCAGCAGCCAAGAGCGGGCAGGGCTGACCTACGAGCAGTACTTC | CASSQERAGLTYEQYF
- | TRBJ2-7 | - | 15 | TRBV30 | TGTGCCTGGAGTCTCCTACCCGACACTTCCTACGAGCAGTACTTC | CAWSLLPDTSYEQYF
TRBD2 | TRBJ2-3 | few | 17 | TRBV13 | TGTGCCAGCAGCCCCCGAGCGGGGGGGGCGGGTTTGGATACGCAGTATTTT | CASSPRAGGAGLDTQYF
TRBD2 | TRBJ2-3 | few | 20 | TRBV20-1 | TGCAGTGCTAGAGACCCCTCGACTAGCGGGAGGGAGAGGAGGACAGATACGCAGTATTTT | CSARDPSTSGRERRTDTQYF
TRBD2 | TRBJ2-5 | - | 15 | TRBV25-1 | TGTGCCAGCAGTGAATCAGCGGGGGTAAAAGAGACCCAGTACTTC | CASSESAGVKETQYF
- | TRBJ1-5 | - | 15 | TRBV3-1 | TGTGCCTGCAGCCAATCGGGGGACCACAATCAGCCCCAGCATTTT | CACSQSGDHNQPQHF
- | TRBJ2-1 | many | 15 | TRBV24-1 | TGTGCCACCAGTGAGACTGACAGCCAGTACAATGAGCAGTTCTTC | CATSETDSQYNEQFF
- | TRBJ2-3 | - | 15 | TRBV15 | TGTGCCACCAGCGGTCGACAGGCTAGCACAGATACGCAGTATTTT | CATSGRQASTDTQYF
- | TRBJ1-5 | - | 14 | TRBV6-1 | TGTGCCAGCAGTGCCCCGGGCCGCAATCAGCCCCAGCATTTT | CASSAPGRNQPQHF
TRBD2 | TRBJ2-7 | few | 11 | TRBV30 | TGTGCCTGGGGGAGCGGGAACGAGCAGTACTTC | CAWGSGNEQYF
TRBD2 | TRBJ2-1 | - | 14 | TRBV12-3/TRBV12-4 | TGTGCCAGCAGTCTAGCGGGGGGGACCAATGAGCAGTTCTTC | CASSLAGGTNEQFF
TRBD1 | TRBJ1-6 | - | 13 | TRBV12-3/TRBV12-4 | TGTGCCAGCAAGGGACAGGGTAATTCACCCCTCCACTTT | CASKGQGNSPLHF
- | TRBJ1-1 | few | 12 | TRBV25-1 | TGTGCCAGCAGGATTAGGGGCACTGAAGCTTTCTTT | CASRIRGTEAFF
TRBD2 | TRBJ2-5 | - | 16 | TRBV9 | TGTGCCAGCAGCAGAAGGAGCGGGGGGGGGGAAGAGACCCAGTACTTC | CASSRRSGGGEETQYF
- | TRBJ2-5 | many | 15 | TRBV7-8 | TGTGCCAGCAGCCCCCTCGGACCTGCCAGGGAGACCCAGTACTTC | CASSPLGPARETQYF
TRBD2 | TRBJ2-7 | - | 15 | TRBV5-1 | TGCGCCAGCAGCTCGATACTAGCGGGAGCATACGAGCAGTACTTC | CASSSILAGAYEQYF
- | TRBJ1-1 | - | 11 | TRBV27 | TGTGCCAGCAGTTTCCCCCCTGAAGCTTTCTTT | CASSFPPEAFF
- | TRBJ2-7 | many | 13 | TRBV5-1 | TGCGCCAGCAGCCGGGACCACTCCTACGAGCAGTACTTC | CASSRDHSYEQYF
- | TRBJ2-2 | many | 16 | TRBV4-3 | TGCGCCAGCATCACTGAGAGGACAGTGAACACCGGGGAGCTGTTTTTT | CASITERTVNTGELFF
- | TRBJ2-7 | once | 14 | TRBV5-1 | TGTGCCAGCAGCTTGCAAGGGGAACTTGGCGAGCAGTACTTC | CASSLQGELGEQYF
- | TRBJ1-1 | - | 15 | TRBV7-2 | TGTGCCAGCAGGCCGCGATTGGAAATGAACACTGAAGCTTTCTTT | CASRPRLEMNTEAFF
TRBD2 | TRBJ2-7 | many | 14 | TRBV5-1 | TGTGCCAGCTCCCCAGCGGGGGGGCCCTACGAGCAGTACTTC | CASSPAGGPYEQYF
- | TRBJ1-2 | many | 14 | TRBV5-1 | TGCGCCAGCAACTGGGGGGCTCATGAGGATGGCTACACCTTC | CASNWGAHEDGYTF
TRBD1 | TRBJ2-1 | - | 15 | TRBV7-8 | TGTGCCAGCAGCCCGAGACAGGGGGCCTACAATGAGCAGTTCTTC | CASSPRQGAYNEQFF
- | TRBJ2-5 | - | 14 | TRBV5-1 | TGCGCCAGCAGCTTCGGTGGGGGGCTGGAGACCCAGTACTTC | CASSFGGGLETQYF
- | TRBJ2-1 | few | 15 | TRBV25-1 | TGTGCCAGCACGGAGACAGGACCGCCTTACAATGAGCAGTTCTTC | CASTETGPPYNEQFF
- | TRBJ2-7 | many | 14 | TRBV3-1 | TGTGCCAGCAGCCAAGGGCTAGAGAGATACGAGCAGTACTTC | CASSQGLERYEQYF
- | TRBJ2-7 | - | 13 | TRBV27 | - | CASSLFLSYEQYF
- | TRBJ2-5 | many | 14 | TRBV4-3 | TGCGCCAGCAGCCAAGACGGGGTCTTGGTGCCCCAGTACTTC | CASSQDGVLVPQYF
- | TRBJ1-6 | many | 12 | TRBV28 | TGTGCCAGCAGCGCCCCTAGGGGACCCCTCCACTTT | CASSAPRGPLHF
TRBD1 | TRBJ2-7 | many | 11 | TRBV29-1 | TGCAGCGTTTCCGACAGGGTCGAGCAGTACTTC | CSVSDRVEQYF
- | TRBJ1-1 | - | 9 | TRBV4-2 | TGTGCCAGCAGCGACCGGGACTCCTTT | CASSDRDSF